This T cell receptor beta chain was retrieved from a study of shared clonotypes between healthy human individuals. The V gene's germline CDR1 is SGHDN and CDR2 FVKESK. CDR3 size: 12 residues. V was trimmed by 1 base and J by 7 bases, leaving 5 bases between them. With regard to this clone: The target antigen is unknown.

Broader study findings: Non-shared clonotypes showed lower generation probabilities than clonotypes common to all four donors.

Naive-designated CD8 cells lacked CD45RO, were positively enriched for CCR7, and omitted terminally differentiated effector memory CD45RA+ cells. Data came from immunoSEQ multiplex PCR; TCRdb stores just in-frame clones and leaves some out. Altogether about 580,000 clones are present, nearly 98% being singletons, with the ten largest covering approximately 0.3%. The V call is TRBV14, the J call TRBJ1-5; no clear D. Sequences were obtained from naive CD8+ T cells sorted from blood. The TCR was taken from a man aged 25-45 years in good health. The CDR3 DNA reads as TGTGCCAGCAGCCAAGTCGACCAGCCCCAGCATTTT. It specifies CASSQVDQPQHF.